Below, 27 T cell receptor beta chains from the same sample are listed, as sequenced in a study of blood T cell repertoires in COVID-19. TCRdb keeps only in-frame clones here, not all; method: immunoSEQ multiplex PCR. This repertoire shows approximately 240,000 clones, roughly 86% found once; its top ten account for roughly 3%. Sample: peripheral blood. Every receptor here comes from a woman aged 25-40 years who had recovered from COVID-19.

This chain joins TRBV14 and TRBJ1-2; TRBD1 is a possible D gene (6 bases). Germline CDR1 SGHDN, CDR2 FVKESK. Trimming took 4 bases from V and 8 from J, leaving 17 bases between them. The CDR3 consists of 14 residues. The CDR3 spells CASSLTRGARGYTF. CDR3 nucleotides: TGTGCCAGCAGCCTGACCAGGGGCGCGCGGGGCTACACCTTC.

V gene TRBV19 combines with J gene TRBJ2-7; 7 nucleotides line up with TRBD1. The germline V gene has CDR1 LNHDA and CDR2 SQIVND (reference sequence). The CDR3 is 15 residues long. J lost 7 bases, V lost 4 bases, and 13 bases had no gene match. CDR3 loop: CASSTSSRGSGEQYF. CDR3 nucleotide sequence: TGTGCCAGTAGTACGAGTTCCAGGGGGTCTGGGGAGCAGTACTTC.

The chain combines TRBV7-9 with TRBJ2-3; D unclear. This CDR3 is built from 12 residues. The germline V gene encodes CDR1 SEHNR and CDR2 FQNEAQ (reference sequence). Trimming removed 1 base from V and 9 bases from J, with 8 bases in between. The CDR3 nucleotides read TGTGCCAGCAGCTTAGGAGGTGGGACGCAGTATTTT. This gives the protein CASSLGGGTQYF.

The chain uses TRBV10-3 and TRBJ2-2; TRBD1 agrees at 7 bases. The germline V gene has CDR1 ENHRY and CDR2 SYGVKD. V shed 9 bases, J shed 1 base, and the junction held 5 bases outside the gene matches. The CDR3 covers 14 residues. The CDR3: CAITGTVNTGELFF. As DNA, the CDR3 is TGTGCCATTACCGGGACAGTGAACACCGGGGAGCTGTTTTTT.

The chain carries TRBV29-1 and TRBJ2-2, with 11 bases matching TRBD2. Germline V gene data show CDR1 as SQVTM and CDR2 as ANQGSEA. V lost 6 bases, J lost 6 bases, and 9 bases stayed unmatched. The CDR3 extends over 15 amino acids. DNA of the CDR3: TGCAGCGTAACCCTGACTAGCGGGGTGTCCGGGGAGCTGTTTTTT. Translated, it gives CSVTLTSGVSGELFF.

This clone has a single count. The chain employs TRBV6-2 or TRBV6-3 and TRBJ1-5, with 7 bases lining up with TRBD1. The germline V gene has CDR1 MNHEY and CDR2 SVGEGT. The CDR3 extends over 21 amino acids. After removal of 6 bases from V and 5 bases from J, the junction contained 28 bases not matched to a gene. CDR3 residues: CASSPHKARQGVGRTYQPQHF. CDR3 nucleotides: TGTGCCAGCAGCCCACATAAGGCCAGACAGGGTGTTGGTCGGACGTATCAGCCCCAGCATTTT.

The V call is TRBV19, the J call TRBJ2-7; D uncertain. The CDR3 contains 14 residues. V lost 4 bases to trimming and J lost 1 base, with 11 bases between them. In germline, CDR1 is LNHDA, CDR2 SQIVND (reference sequence). CDR3 in DNA: TGTGCCAGTAGTAGCCTGACAACATCCTACGAGCAGTACTTC. It specifies CASSSLTTSYEQYF.

The chain carries TRBV3-1 (or the pseudogene TRBV3-2) and TRBJ2-1, with 11 bases identical to TRBD2. The CDR3 is 16 residues long. Germline V gene sequence: CDR1 LGHDT, CDR2 YNNKEL (reference sequence). V shed 5 bases and J 7 bases; nucleotides not matched to a gene: 10. The CDR3 coding sequence is TGTGCCAGCAGCTTCGGACTAGCGGGTTTTTCAAATGAGCAGTTCTTC. Its protein product is CASSFGLAGFSNEQFF.

CDR3 sequence: CTTFSNYGYTF. The CDR3 DNA reads as TGCACCACATTTTCAAACTATGGCTACACCTTC. This rearrangement joins TRBV20-1 to TRBJ1-2; D not certain. The CDR3 is 11 amino acids. The germline gives CDR1 DFQATT, CDR2 SNEGSKA (reference sequence).

The V gene is TRBV29-1, the J gene TRBJ2-3; 7 nucleotides align to TRBD2. Germline loops: CDR1 SQVTM, CDR2 ANQGSEA. The CDR3 has 15 amino acids. Unmatched junction bases numbered 8, after V lost 3 bases and J lost 2 bases. Written as DNA, the CDR3 is TGCAGCGTTGATTCGTCCGGGGGGTCCACAGATACGCAGTATTTT. Translated: CSVDSSGGSTDTQYF.

The V call is TRBV6-2 or TRBV6-3, the J call TRBJ2-7; weak D call: TRBD1 (6 bases). Per germline, CDR1 MNHEY and CDR2 SVGEGT. Trimming removed 4 bases at V and 4 bases at J, with 17 bases between. The length of the CDR3 is 15 residues. This chain's CDR3 is CASSSIQGPWYEQYF. The CDR3 DNA is TGTGCCAGCAGTTCAATACAGGGACCTTGGTACGAGCAGTACTTC.

The V and J genes are TRBV29-1 and TRBJ2-3, with TRBD1 as a possible D gene (6 bases). There are 17 residues in the CDR3. Trimming pared 6 bases from V and 2 bases from J, leaving 24 bases between. Germline V gene lookup returns CDR1 SQVTM and CDR2 ANQGSEA. The CDR3 spells CSVPLVKPGQTTDTQYF. CDR3 sequence (DNA): TGCAGCGTGCCCCTTGTTAAACCGGGACAAACCACAGATACGCAGTATTTT.

V is TRBV29-1 and J is TRBJ2-7; 10 bases are a match to TRBD1. The CDR3 contains 14 residues. Per the germline V gene, CDR1 is SQVTM and CDR2 is ANQGSEA. V lost 6 bases to trimming and J lost 3 bases; unmatched junction nucleotides: 8. CDR3 bases: TGCAGCGTCGAAACGGGACAGGGGTTCTACGAGCAGTACTTC. It encodes CSVETGQGFYEQYF.

The chain joins TRBV9 to TRBJ2-6; D gene ambiguous. CDR1 is SGDLS, CDR2 YYNGEE, per germline. The CDR3 spans 15 residues. The V end lost 2 bases, the J end lost 0 bases, and 6 bases lay between the germline ends. CDR3 coding DNA: TGTGCCAGCAGCGTCCCCGGCTCTGGGGCCAACGTCCTGACTTTC. This translates into CASSVPGSGANVLTF.

The genes are TRBV6-6 and TRBJ1-1; perhaps TRBD1 as D (5 bases). Trimming removed 2 bases from V and 5 bases from J, with 12 bases in between. The CDR3 extends over 14 amino acids. CDR1 MNHNY and CDR2 SVGAGI come from the germline V gene (reference sequence). The CDR3 loop is CASSYRRGGTEAFF. CDR3 DNA sequence: TGTGCCAGCAGTTACAGGAGGGGAGGGACTGAAGCTTTCTTT.

This clone was counted a few times. This chain connects TRBV7-8 to TRBJ2-2; maybe TRBD1 (5 bases). With 2 bases removed from V and 3 bases from J, the gap between germline ends came to 19 bases. Germline V gene lookup returns CDR1 SGHVS and CDR2 FQNEAQ. The CDR3 consists of 18 residues. The CDR3, as DNA: TGTGCCAGCAGCTTATCTGGACATGGAAAGAAGGACACCGGGGAGCTGTTTTTT. It translates to CASSLSGHGKKDTGELFF.

In its sample, this clone was seen many times. The V gene is TRBV4-1, the J gene TRBJ1-6; 9 bases are shared with TRBD1. With V trimmed by 0 bases and J by 0 bases, 6 bases remained unmatched. The CDR3 contains 19 residues. Per germline, CDR1 MGHRA and CDR2 YSYEKL. CDR3 DNA: TGCGCCAGCAGCCAAGATCGGGACAGGGCTAGCTCCTATAATTCACCCCTCCACTTT. Its translation: CASSQDRDRASSYNSPLHF.

The rearrangement links TRBV7-9 to TRBJ2-2, with TRBD1 matching 8 bases. The CDR3 has 19 amino acids. Germline CDR1 SEHNR, CDR2 FQNEAQ (reference sequence). The J segment lost 2 bases and the V segment lost 0 bases, leaving 11 bases of the junction unmatched. The CDR3 loop reads CASSLARFSGQVNTGELFF. CDR3 sequence (DNA): TGTGCCAGCAGCTTAGCGAGATTCTCGGGACAGGTCAACACCGGGGAGCTGTTTTTT.

This chain joins TRBV2 and TRBJ1-2; maybe TRBD1 (6 bases). Germline V gene data show CDR1 as SNHLY and CDR2 as FYNNEI. V was pared by 10 bases and J by 0 bases, with 15 bases between. The CDR3 is 14 residues long. DNA of the CDR3: TGTGCCATCTCGGACAGACTAACTAACTATGGCTACACCTTC. Protein product: CAISDRLTNYGYTF.

As concerns this clone: The junction departs from the called germline gene at one end, perhaps through a read error. This sequence joins TRBV5-1 and TRBJ2-7; TRBD1 matches 12 bases. The CDR3 is 13 residues long. Germline V gene sequence: CDR1 SGHRS, CDR2 YFSETQ. CDR3 coding DNA: TGCGCCAGCAGCTCCGAGGGACAGGGGGCTTCGGACTTC. Protein product: CASSSEGQGASDF.

The V and J genes are TRBV4-2 and TRBJ1-2; 8 bases fit TRBD1. In germline, CDR1 is LGHNA, CDR2 YNFKEQ. This CDR3 region has 15 residues. V lost 4 bases to trimming and J lost 6 bases; unmatched junction nucleotides: 10. The CDR3 reads CASSLNRGERDGYTF. The CDR3 DNA sequence: TGTGCCAGCAGCCTAAACAGGGGGGAGAGGGATGGCTACACCTTC.

This sequence joins TRBV3-1 (or the pseudogene TRBV3-2) and TRBJ2-1, with 8 bases aligning to TRBD2. With 3 bases clipped from V and 7 bases from J, the junction kept 11 bases outside the gene matches. From germline, CDR1 is LGHDT and CDR2 YNNKEL (reference sequence). The CDR3 is made up of 16 amino acids. In DNA, the CDR3 is TGTGCCAGCAGCCAGTCCGGGGGGGCTCTGTTGAATGAGCAGTTCTTC. Amino acids: CASSQSGGALLNEQFF.

This clone has just a few counts. This chain joins TRBV19 and TRBJ1-1; 9 bases map to TRBD1. V trimming: 3 bases; J trimming: 1 base; junction bases outside the gene matches: 0. This CDR3 has 14 residues. The germline gives CDR1 LNHDA, CDR2 SQIVND (reference sequence). CDR3 DNA: TGTGCCAGTAGTATGGGACAGGGGAACACTGAAGCTTTCTTT. This codes for CASSMGQGNTEAFF.

This chain uses TRBV5-1 with TRBJ2-1, with 7 bases fitting TRBD2. J was trimmed by 0 bases and V by 4 bases; bases with no gene match: 4. The CDR3 extends over 15 amino acids. Germline CDR1 reads SGHRS; CDR2 reads YFSETQ. In DNA form, the CDR3 reads TGCGCCAGCAGCCGAGCGGGGAGCTCCTACAATGAGCAGTTCTTC. Translated, it gives CASSRAGSSYNEQFF.

This rearrangement joins TRBV30 to TRBJ2-3; 10 bases match TRBD2. The V gene's germline CDR1 is GTSNPN and CDR2 SVGIG (reference sequence). The CDR3 consists of 15 residues. The junction had 5 bases not matched to a gene; V was cut back by 2 bases and J by 3 bases. This chain's CDR3 is CAWSRAGGPTDTQYF. The CDR3 DNA reads as TGTGCCTGGAGTCGAGCGGGGGGGCCGACAGATACGCAGTATTTT.

This chain joins TRBV24-1 and TRBJ2-1; the D gene is possibly TRBD1 (5 bases). The ends were cut back, 3 bases at V and 7 bases at J, with 15 bases in the middle. The CDR3 has 15 amino acids. From germline, CDR1 is KGHDR and CDR2 SFDVKD. This CDR3 reads CATSDQTAPGNEQFF. The CDR3 bases are TGTGCCACCAGTGATCAGACAGCTCCTGGTAATGAGCAGTTCTTC.

The V and J genes are TRBV5-1 and TRBJ2-1; tentatively, D is TRBD2 (6 bases). Between the trimmed V and J ends, which lost 7 bases and 2 bases, there was a span of 19 bases. The CDR3 runs to 16 residues. Germline values: CDR1 SGHRS, CDR2 YFSETQ. CDR3 sequence (DNA): TGCGCCAGCTCCATGGGCGGGGCCCAGACCTACAATGAGCAGTTCTTC. Translation gives CASSMGGAQTYNEQFF.